This record concerns one T cell receptor (beta chain) sequence. This sample is drawn from a study of blood T cell repertoires in COVID-19. As for the study in general: The analysed material was cDNA or gDNA that came from T cells, B-cell-depleted T cells, or PBMCs.

Measured with immunoSEQ multiplex PCR; TCRdb has only the in-frame clones, and not every one. The sample consists of fewer than 300,000 clones, roughly 85% of them appearing once. The germline V gene has CDR1 SGHRS and CDR2 YFSETQ. Unmatched junction bases numbered 4, after V lost 0 bases and J lost 9 bases. The CDR3 is 15 amino acids. The sequence came from a woman under 30 with acute or convalescent COVID-19. The source material was peripheral blood. The chain couples TRBV5-1 to TRBJ2-2; 11 nucleotides line up with TRBD2. CDR3 loop: CASSLALAGVRELFF. The CDR3 bases are TGCGCCAGCAGCTTGGCACTAGCGGGAGTAAGGGAGCTGTTTTTT. Looking up the rest from reference TRBV5-1 and TRBJ2-2 gives the full variable domain: KAGVTQTPRYLIKTRGQQVTLSCSPISGHRSVSWYQQTPGQGLQFLFEYFSETQRNKGNFPGRFSGRQFSNSRSEMNVSTLELGDSALYLCASSLALAGVRELFFGEGSRLTVL.